The rows below give T cell receptor beta chains drawn from one sample of a study of beta chain features in type 1 diabetes. Sequencing used immunoSEQ multiplex PCR; TCRdb keeps in-frame clones, though not all of them. This table holds 200,000 to 250,000 clones, 12% to 15% found once. Source material: naive CD4+ T cells from blood. The source is a woman between 40 and 50 years old in good health. The CDR3 runs from the conserved cysteine through the conserved F or W. The D gene is left open where the match is weak. The size field is filled for only some rows; it gives once, few, many or a size class.

D: NA
V: TRBV6-1
size: few
J: TRBJ2-3
CDR3: CASSGSADTQYF
DNA: TGTGCCAGCAGTGGGAGTGCAGATACGCAGTATTTT

D: NA
V: TRBV5-1
size: few
J: TRBJ1-5
CDR3: CASSLEHSNQPQHF
DNA: TGCGCCAGCAGCTTGGAACATAGCAATCAGCCCCAGCATTTT

D: NA
V: TRBV7-9
size: NA
J: TRBJ1-2
CDR3: CASSFLGPNYGYTF
DNA: TGTGCCAGCAGCTTCTTGGGGCCTAACTATGGCTACACCTTC

D: TRBD2
V: TRBV19
size: NA
J: TRBJ2-3
CDR3: CASSSGLLVATDTQYF
DNA: TGTGCCAGTAGTTCGGGACTATTGGTGGCTACCGATACGCAGTATTTT

D: TRBD1
V: TRBV5-1
size: NA
J: TRBJ2-1
CDR3: CASSSRDRGEQFF
DNA: TGCGCCAGCAGCTCCCGGGACAGGGGTGAGCAGTTCTTC

D: NA
V: TRBV2
size: NA
J: TRBJ2-4
CDR3: CASGEGQFRNIQYF
DNA: TGTGCCAGCGGGGAAGGACAGTTTAGAAACATTCAGTACTTC

D: NA
V: TRBV5-6
size: NA
J: TRBJ2-1
CDR3: CASSLVVGQGSSYNEQFF
DNA: TGTGCCAGCAGCTTAGTGGTAGGGCAGGGGAGCTCCTACAATGAGCAGTTCTTC

D: TRBD2
V: TRBV7-8
size: NA
J: TRBJ2-1
CDR3: CASSATGTNQIYNEQFF
DNA: TGTGCCAGCAGCGCAACCGGGACTAACCAGATCTACAATGAGCAGTTCTTC

D: NA
V: TRBV5-1
size: NA
J: TRBJ1-1
CDR3: CASSLLQGMNTEAFF
DNA: TGCGCCAGCAGCTTGCTCCAGGGGATGAACACTGAAGCTTTCTTT

D: NA
V: TRBV5-1
size: NA
J: TRBJ1-6
CDR3: CASSFEGASPLHF
DNA: TGCGCCAGCAGCTTCGAAGGGGCCTCACCCCTCCACTTT

D: NA
V: TRBV29-1
size: NA
J: TRBJ1-5
CDR3: CSAGERGNQPQHF
DNA: TGCAGCGCCGGAGAACGAGGGAATCAGCCCCAGCATTTT

D: NA
V: TRBV5-1
size: NA
J: TRBJ1-5
CDR3: CASSLDGQPQHF
DNA: TGCGCCAGCAGCTTGGACGGTCAGCCCCAGCATTTT

D: NA
V: TRBV4-1
size: NA
J: TRBJ2-7
CDR3: CASSQDAPGKYRYEQYF
DNA: TGCGCCAGCAGCCAAGATGCCCCAGGGAAATATCGCTACGAGCAGTACTTC

D: TRBD2
V: TRBV7-6
size: NA
J: TRBJ2-3
CDR3: CASSRTSGGAKDTQYF
DNA: TGTGCCAGCAGCCGAACTAGCGGGGGGGCTAAAGATACGCAGTATTTT

D: NA
V: TRBV19
size: few
J: TRBJ1-2
CDR3: CASSTPRLRARYTF
DNA: TGTGCCAGTAGTACTCCGCGGCTCAGGGCTAGGTACACCTTC

D: NA
V: TRBV18
size: NA
J: TRBJ1-6
CDR3: CASSGGATPLHF
DNA: TGTGCCAGCTCCGGGGGTGCCACACCCCTCCACTTT

D: NA
V: TRBV10-3
size: NA
J: TRBJ1-6
CDR3: CAITPGVDNSPLHF
DNA: TGTGCCATCACGCCGGGGGTGGATAATTCACCCCTCCACTTT

D: NA
V: TRBV7-9
size: NA
J: TRBJ2-5
CDR3: CASSHEGTRGQETQYF
DNA: TGTGCCAGCAGCCATGAGGGGACTCGGGGCCAAGAGACCCAGTACTTC

D: TRBD1
V: TRBV10-3
size: NA
J: TRBJ2-7
CDR3: CAINPGQGGNEQYF
DNA: TGTGCCATCAATCCGGGACAGGGGGGCAACGAGCAGTACTTC

D: NA
V: TRBV5-1
size: NA
J: TRBJ1-1
CDR3: CASSPMTVSNTEAFF
DNA: TGCGCCAGCAGCCCCATGACTGTATCGAACACTGAAGCTTTCTTT

D: NA
V: TRBV6-1
size: NA
J: TRBJ2-2
CDR3: CASSESPVVGELFF
DNA: TGTGCCAGCAGTGAAAGTCCGGTGGTCGGGGAGCTGTTTTTT

D: NA
V: TRBV10-1
size: NA
J: TRBJ2-3
CDR3: CASSETGSPSTDTQYF
DNA: TGCGCCAGCAGTGAGACGGGGTCCCCTAGCACAGATACGCAGTATTTT

D: NA
V: TRBV5-1
size: few
J: TRBJ1-1
CDR3: CASSLDQTGNTEAFF
DNA: TGCGCCAGCAGCTTGGACCAAACAGGGAACACTGAAGCTTTCTTT

D: NA
V: TRBV10-3
size: few
J: TRBJ1-6
CDR3: CAIREGEASYNSPLHF
DNA: TGTGCCATCCGGGAGGGGGAGGCCTCCTATAATTCACCCCTCCACTTT

D: NA
V: TRBV19
size: few
J: TRBJ2-7
CDR3: CASRRDNLREQYF
DNA: TGTGCCAGTCGCCGGGACAACCTTCGGGAGCAGTACTTC

D: TRBD2
V: TRBV14
size: NA
J: TRBJ2-3
CDR3: CASSQGAGGPVDTQYF
DNA: TGTGCCAGCAGCCAAGGAGCGGGGGGGCCAGTAGATACGCAGTATTTT

D: NA
V: TRBV4-3
size: few
J: TRBJ1-2
CDR3: CASSQVRTVNYGYTF
DNA: TGCGCCAGCAGCCAAGTTAGGACAGTTAACTATGGCTACACCTTC

D: NA
V: TRBV19
size: NA
J: TRBJ1-2
CDR3: CASSYTTAANYGYTF
DNA: TGTGCCAGTAGTTATACGACAGCAGCTAACTATGGCTACACCTTC

D: NA
V: TRBV2
size: NA
J: TRBJ1-2
CDR3: CASSVSNYGYTF
DNA: TGTGCCAGCAGTGTGAGTAACTATGGCTACACCTTC

D: TRBD1
V: TRBV10-3
size: NA
J: TRBJ1-5
CDR3: CAIKPGQGSNQPQHF
DNA: TGTGCCATTAAACCGGGACAGGGGTCGAATCAGCCCCAGCATTTT

D: TRBD1
V: TRBV6-1
size: NA
J: TRBJ2-6
CDR3: CASSEAARGQISGANVLTF
DNA: TGTGCCAGCAGTGAAGCCGCTAGGGGACAGATCTCTGGGGCCAACGTCCTGACTTTC

D: NA
V: TRBV9
size: NA
J: TRBJ2-5
CDR3: CASSVDVGGAFETQYF
DNA: TGTGCCAGCAGCGTAGATGTTGGGGGGGCTTTCGAGACCCAGTACTTC

D: TRBD1
V: TRBV7-9
size: NA
J: TRBJ1-1
CDR3: CASSLEGADTEAFF
DNA: TGTGCCAGCAGCTTAGAGGGGGCGGACACTGAAGCTTTCTTT

D: NA
V: TRBV6-5
size: NA
J: TRBJ1-4
CDR3: CASRVTGLANEKLFF
DNA: TGTGCCAGCAGAGTTACAGGGTTGGCTAATGAAAAACTGTTTTTT

D: TRBD1
V: TRBV5-1
size: few
J: TRBJ1-2
CDR3: CASGLGQGYGYTF
DNA: TGCGCCAGCGGGCTTGGACAGGGCTATGGCTACACCTTC

D: TRBD1
V: TRBV5-1
size: NA
J: TRBJ2-5
CDR3: CASSLRTGGKTQYF
DNA: TGCGCCAGCAGCCTGCGGACAGGTGGAAAGACCCAGTACTTC

D: NA
V: TRBV5-4
size: NA
J: TRBJ1-2
CDR3: CASSQLEHSPNYRYTF
DNA: TGTGCCAGCAGCCAGTTGGAGCATAGTCCCAATTATCGCTACACCTTC

D: TRBD1
V: TRBV9
size: few
J: TRBJ2-1
CDR3: CASSVRQGLNEQFF
DNA: TGTGCCAGCAGCGTAAGACAGGGGCTCAATGAGCAGTTCTTC

D: NA
V: TRBV7-6
size: NA
J: TRBJ2-5
CDR3: CASSLVLAQETQYF
DNA: TGTGCCAGCAGCTTAGTGCTGGCTCAAGAGACCCAGTACTTC

D: TRBD1
V: TRBV9
size: few
J: TRBJ2-7
CDR3: CASSVTTGPYEQYF
DNA: TGTGCCAGCAGCGTGACGACAGGGCCCTACGAGCAGTACTTC

D: NA
V: TRBV7-9
size: NA
J: TRBJ1-2
CDR3: CASSLVQGWIDPYGYTF
DNA: TGTGCCAGCAGCTTAGTGCAGGGCTGGATAGACCCCTATGGCTACACCTTC

D: TRBD1
V: TRBV5-1
size: NA
J: TRBJ2-7
CDR3: CASSPQIGGRGSEQYF
DNA: TGCGCCAGCAGCCCCCAAATAGGTGGCAGGGGGAGCGAGCAGTACTTC

D: TRBD1
V: TRBV29-1
size: NA
J: TRBJ1-2
CDR3: CSVEGNRGSEGYGYTF
DNA: TGCAGCGTTGAAGGGAACAGGGGGTCCGAAGGTTATGGCTACACCTTC

D: TRBD1
V: TRBV7-2
size: NA
J: TRBJ2-1
CDR3: CASSGTGTGGIEQFF
DNA: TGTGCCAGCAGCGGCACCGGGACAGGGGGTATTGAGCAGTTCTTC

D: TRBD2
V: TRBV6-5
size: few
J: TRBJ2-3
CDR3: CATQAGLVVTQYF
DNA: TGTGCCACCCAAGCGGGGCTTGTGGTTACGCAGTATTTT